This T cell receptor (beta chain) was sequenced during a study of cytotoxic CD8 clonotypes in ibrutinib-treated CLL. Study-level background: Across samples, productive templates numbered more than 200,000 and productive rearrangements reached 80,000 to 95,000 on average.

The repertoire was sequenced with immunoSEQ multiplex PCR; TCRdb's copy has only in-frame clones and lacks some. The data show 50,000 or so clones, around four fifths seen once. This CDR3 comprises 13 residues. Germline values: CDR1 SGDLS, CDR2 YYNGEE. V was shortened by 1 base and J by 3 bases, with 5 bases between the two germline ends. J is TRBJ2-1 and V is TRBV9; no clear D gene. The TCR comes from a human donor with chronic lymphocytic leukemia. The material was PBMCs, obtained after 24 months of ibrutinib treatment. CDR3 region: CASSVTSYNEQFF. CDR3 bases: TGTGCCAGCAGCGTAACCAGCTACAATGAGCAGTTCTTC.